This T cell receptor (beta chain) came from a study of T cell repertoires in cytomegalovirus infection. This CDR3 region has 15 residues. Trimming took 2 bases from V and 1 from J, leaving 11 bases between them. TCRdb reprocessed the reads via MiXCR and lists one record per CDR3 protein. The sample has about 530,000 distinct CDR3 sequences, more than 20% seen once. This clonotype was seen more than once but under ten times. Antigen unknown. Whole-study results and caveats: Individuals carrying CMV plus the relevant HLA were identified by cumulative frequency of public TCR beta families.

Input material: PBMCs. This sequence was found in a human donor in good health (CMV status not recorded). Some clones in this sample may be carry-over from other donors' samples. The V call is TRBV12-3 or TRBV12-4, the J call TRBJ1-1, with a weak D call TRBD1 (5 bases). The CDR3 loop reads CASSLHGTANTEAFF. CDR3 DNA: TGTGCCAGCAGTTTACACGGGACCGCGAACACTGAAGCTTTCTTT.